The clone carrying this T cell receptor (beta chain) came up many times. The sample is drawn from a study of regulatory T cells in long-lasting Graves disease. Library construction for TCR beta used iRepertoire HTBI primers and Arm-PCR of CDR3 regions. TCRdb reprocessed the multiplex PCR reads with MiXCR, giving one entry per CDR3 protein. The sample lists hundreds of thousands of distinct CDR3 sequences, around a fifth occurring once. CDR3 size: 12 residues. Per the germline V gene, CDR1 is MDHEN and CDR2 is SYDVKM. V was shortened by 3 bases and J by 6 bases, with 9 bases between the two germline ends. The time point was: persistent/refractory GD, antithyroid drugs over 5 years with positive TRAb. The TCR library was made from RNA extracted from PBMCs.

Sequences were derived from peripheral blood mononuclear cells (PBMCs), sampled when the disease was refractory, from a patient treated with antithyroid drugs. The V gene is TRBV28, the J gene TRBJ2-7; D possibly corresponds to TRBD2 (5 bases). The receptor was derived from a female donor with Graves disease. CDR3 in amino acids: CASSFTGIEQYF. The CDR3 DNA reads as TGTGCCAGCAGTTTCACGGGGATCGAGCAGTACTTC.